The present TCR beta chain was sequenced within a study of PD-1 blockade in classical Hodgkin lymphoma (dated by TCRdb to the early 2020s). Turning to the overall study: Nivolumab dosing was 3 mg/kg intravenously every 2 weeks, continuing until either disease progression or unacceptable toxicity. The study used CyTOF and TCR beta sequencing to define a peripheral blood immune signature of response to PD-1 blockade in classical Hodgkin lymphoma.

Measured from the cysteine to the phenylalanine, the CDR3 is 17 residues long. The entry retains the CDR3 DNA only, 51 bases that are in frame from base 1. V loses 6 bases at its end and J loses 0 bases; junction bases beyond the gene matches: 7. The CDR1 and CDR2 encoded by the germline V gene (reference sequence) are MNHEY and SMNVEV. The Qiagen DNeasy kit was used to extract genomic DNA from unsorted PBMCs and from the negatively selected CD4+ and CD8+ fractions. TCR beta CDR3 regions were subjected to amplification by immunoSEQ multiplex PCR with primers that anneal to V and J segments. A synthetic immune receptor repertoire was used to minimize amplification bias, and any remaining bias was removed computationally after sequencing. The paper's processing steps were these. Repertoire diversity was quantified as the Shannon entropy index using custom Python scripts. The unsorted, CD4+ and CD8+ repertoires were each analyzed separately, with the exception of combined analyses, where CD4+ and CD8+ sequences were merged in silico. Clonal expansion was defined as at least a 2-fold frequency increase after treatment relative to C1D1, with a pseudocount of 0.5 for undetected baseline clones. Singleton clones were defined as clones with 0 or 1 copy at C1D1, and non-singleton clones were defined as clones with 2 or more copies. Clones expanded in unsorted samples were annotated as CD4+, CD8+ or unknown by matching protein sequences in sorted samples from the same patient. Wilcoxon tests were applied to paired samples to test diversity changes from C1D1 to C4D1. TCRdb carries this immuneACCESS record with in-frame sequences only. Its versions omit some clonotypes, under half of them owing to an unresolved V gene in the studies checked, with the rest unexplained. V, J and clone size derive from that table, while D and trimming were established from the DNA sequence. Counted in this sample were approximately 57,000 clones; roughly 90% of them appeared once. Around 9.3% of the sample belongs to the ten largest clones.

Sample time point, as interpreted from the label and publication: cycle 2 day 1 (C2D1) of nivolumab. All trial patients had relapsed after autologous stem cell transplantation, with cohorts A, B and C differing in prior brentuximab vedotin exposure. A total of 50 to 70 patients with relapsed/refractory classical Hodgkin lymphoma made up the trial cohort, and each patient's best overall response was complete response, partial response or progressive disease. In the multi-cohort phase II CheckMate 205 trial, trial patients received single-agent nivolumab. An independent review committee assessed best overall response using the 2007 International Working Group response criteria. Trial PBMCs were collected immediately before nivolumab initiation (C1D1) and during therapy at cycle 2 day 1 and cycle 4 day 1. Peripheral blood was collected in 8 mL Vacutainer Cell Preparation Tubes, from which PBMCs were isolated by centrifugation and then cryopreserved.

Study-wide findings and limitations: Trial patients achieving complete response had baseline diversity similar to newly diagnosed patients, whereas partial responders and progressors had significantly lower diversity. Patients starting nivolumab less than 1 year after ASCT had lower diversity and were excluded from later analyses to avoid confounding by immune reconstitution. By C4D1, a significant rise was seen in CD4+ TCR diversity but not in CD8+ TCR diversity (p=0.0027 vs p=0.16), and the rise was most apparent among complete responders (p=0.02). The study was limited to a single clinical trial cohort, and causes of repertoire differences, possibly disease activity or prior therapy, remained undefined. Baseline TCR diversity was reported to be lower in newly diagnosed patients than in healthy donors, and even lower in relapsed/refractory patients.

Worth noting for this clone: It has no known antigen specificity. It has no much larger one-base neighbor in the sample; base qualities were not kept.

The receptor was derived from a human donor with classical Hodgkin lymphoma. The sequences come from peripheral blood mononuclear cells (PBMCs), collected before the second cycle of nivolumab. Recombination linked TRBV27 to TRBJ2-6, and 8 bases in between align with TRBD1. The bases are TGTGCCAGCAGATCGACAGGGGTAGGCTCTGGGGCCAACGTCCTGACTTTC. Translated, it gives CASRSTGVGSGANVLTF.